Sequencing of this TCR beta chain was carried out in a study of early T cells in non-severe SARS-CoV-2 infection. General study findings and limits: The matching step, a VDJdb search, favored anti-spike CD8 responses and missed private and CD4 specificities.

The CDR3 totals 17 residues. V lost 0 bases and J lost 1, with 15 bases in between. This clonotype was counted a few times. Its antigen is unidentified. As part of library construction, unique molecular identifiers were attached to individual cDNA molecules. TCRdb analysed the 5' RACE reads with MiXCR anew, one entry per CDR3 protein. Among 45,000 to 60,000 distinct CDR3 sequences listed, 8.7% were seen once. The clonotype comes from an adult who was a healthcare worker with PCR-confirmed SARS-CoV-2 infection or an uninfected control (not recorded which). The source was whole blood, collected at baseline. V gene TRBV6-7 combines with J gene TRBJ1-1; D may be TRBD1 (5 bases). TRBV6-7 is flagged as an ORF with uncertain function. CDR3: CASSYSPRTRPNTEAFF. CDR3 coding DNA: TGTGCCAGCAGTTACTCTCCCAGGACACGCCCGAACACTGAAGCTTTCTTT.